This paragraph covers one TCR beta chain sequence. Sequenced by immunoSEQ multiplex PCR; TCRdb stores in-frame clones only, minus some. The sample holds some 700,000 clones, 70% to 90% seen once. The data are from a study of blood T cell repertoires in COVID-19. At the level of the study: Spain, Italy and the United States supplied samples that represented acute and convalescent COVID-19.

Per the germline V gene, CDR1 is LGHDT and CDR2 is YNNKEL (reference sequence). The V end was cut by 3 bases, the J end by 5 bases, with 17 bases between. CDR3 length equals 16 residues. The clonotype originates from a woman under 30 with acute or convalescent COVID-19. The chain couples TRBV3-1 (or the pseudogene TRBV3-2) to TRBJ1-3; tentative D call: TRBD1 (5 bases). The sample consisted of peripheral blood. This CDR3 reads CASSHSRVLARNTIYF. The CDR3, as DNA: TGTGCCAGCAGCCACTCCAGGGTTTTGGCGAGAAACACCATATATTTT.